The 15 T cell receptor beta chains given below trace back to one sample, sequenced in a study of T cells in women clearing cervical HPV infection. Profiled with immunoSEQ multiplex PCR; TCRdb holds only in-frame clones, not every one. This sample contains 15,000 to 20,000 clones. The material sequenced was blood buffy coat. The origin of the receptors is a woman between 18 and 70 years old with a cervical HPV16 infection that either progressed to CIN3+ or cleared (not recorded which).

The CDR3 loop reads CASSLERGPRHEQYF. The DNA read from the CDR3 is TGTGCCAGCAGCTTAGAGCGCGGGCCAAGGCACGAG. This chain joins TRBV13 and TRBJ2-7; D perhaps matches TRBD2 (5 bases). The read is 3 residues too short to cover the CDR3 end, so that end is filled in from the germline J gene. CDR3 length: 15 residues. Trimming cost V 1 base and J 5 bases, with 15 bases left between them. From germline, CDR1 is PRHDT and CDR2 FYEKMQ (reference sequence).

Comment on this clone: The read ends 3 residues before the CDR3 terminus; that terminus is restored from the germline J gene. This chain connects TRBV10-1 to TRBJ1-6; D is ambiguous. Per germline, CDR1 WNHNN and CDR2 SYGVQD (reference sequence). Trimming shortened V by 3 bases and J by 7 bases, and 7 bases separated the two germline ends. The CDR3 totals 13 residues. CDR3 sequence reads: CASSEQSNSPLHF. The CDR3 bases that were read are TGCGCCAGCAGTGAACAGAGCAATTCACCC.

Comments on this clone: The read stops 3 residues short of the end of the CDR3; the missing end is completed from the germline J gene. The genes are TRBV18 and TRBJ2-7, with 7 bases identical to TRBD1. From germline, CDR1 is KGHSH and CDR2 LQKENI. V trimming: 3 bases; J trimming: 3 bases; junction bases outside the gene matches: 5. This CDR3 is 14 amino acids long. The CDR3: CASSPRQGIYEQYF. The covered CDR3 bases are TGTGCCAGCTCACCTCGACAGGGTATCTACGAG.

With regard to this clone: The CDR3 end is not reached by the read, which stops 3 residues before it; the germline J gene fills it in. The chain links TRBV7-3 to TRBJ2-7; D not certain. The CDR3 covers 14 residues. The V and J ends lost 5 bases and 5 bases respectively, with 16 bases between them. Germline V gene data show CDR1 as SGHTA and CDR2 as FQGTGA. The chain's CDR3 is CASSRVPGIDEQYF. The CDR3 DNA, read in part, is TGTGCCAGCAGCCGGGTTCCGGGTATCGACGAG.

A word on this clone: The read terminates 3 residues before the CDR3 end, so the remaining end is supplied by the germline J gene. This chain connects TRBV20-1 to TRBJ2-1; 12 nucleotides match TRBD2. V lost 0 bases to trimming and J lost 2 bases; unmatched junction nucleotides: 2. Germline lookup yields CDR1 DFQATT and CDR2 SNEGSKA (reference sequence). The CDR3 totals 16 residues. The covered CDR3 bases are TGCAGTGCTAGAGAAGCTAGCGGGGGGGCCTACAATGAG. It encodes CSAREASGGAYNE. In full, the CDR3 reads CSAREASGGAYNEQFF.

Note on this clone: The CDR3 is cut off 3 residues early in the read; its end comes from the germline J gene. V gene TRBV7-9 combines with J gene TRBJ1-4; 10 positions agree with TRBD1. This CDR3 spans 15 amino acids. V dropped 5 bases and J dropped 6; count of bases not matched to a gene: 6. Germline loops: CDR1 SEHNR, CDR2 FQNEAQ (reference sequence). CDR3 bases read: TGTGCCAGCAGCGAATGGACAGGGGGTGATGAAAAA. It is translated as CASSEWTGGDEK. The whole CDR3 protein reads CASSEWTGGDEKLFF.

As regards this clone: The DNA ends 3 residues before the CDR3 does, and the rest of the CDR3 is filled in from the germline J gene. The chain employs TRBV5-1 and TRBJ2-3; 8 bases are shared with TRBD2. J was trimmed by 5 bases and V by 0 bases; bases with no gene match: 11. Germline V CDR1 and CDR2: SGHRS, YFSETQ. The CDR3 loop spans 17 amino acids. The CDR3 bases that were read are TGCGCCAGCAGCTTGGCCTCCTCCGGGGGGGCCCGAGATACG. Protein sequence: CASSLASSGGARDT. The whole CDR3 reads CASSLASSGGARDTQYF.

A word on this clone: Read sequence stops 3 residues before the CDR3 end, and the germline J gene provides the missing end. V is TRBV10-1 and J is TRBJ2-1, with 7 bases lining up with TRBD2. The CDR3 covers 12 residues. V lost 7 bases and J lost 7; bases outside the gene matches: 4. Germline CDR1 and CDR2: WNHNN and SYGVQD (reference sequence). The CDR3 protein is CASNPGGNEQFF. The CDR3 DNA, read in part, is TGCGCCAGCAATCCGGGGGGAAATGAG.

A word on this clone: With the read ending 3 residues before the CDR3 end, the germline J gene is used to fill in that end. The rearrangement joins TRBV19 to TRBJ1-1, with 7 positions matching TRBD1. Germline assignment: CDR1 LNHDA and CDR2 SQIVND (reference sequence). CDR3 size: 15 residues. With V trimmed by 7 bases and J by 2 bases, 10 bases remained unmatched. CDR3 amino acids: CASTRQQGQNTEAFF. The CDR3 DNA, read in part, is TGTGCCAGTACCCGACAACAGGGGCAAAACACTGAA.

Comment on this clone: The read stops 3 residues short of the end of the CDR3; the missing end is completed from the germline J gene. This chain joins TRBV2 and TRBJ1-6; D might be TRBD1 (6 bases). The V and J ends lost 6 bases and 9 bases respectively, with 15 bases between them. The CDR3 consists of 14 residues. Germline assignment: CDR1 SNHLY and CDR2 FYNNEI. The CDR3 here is CASRGGQGTSPLHF. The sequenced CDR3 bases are TGTGCCAGCAGGGGAGGGCAGGGGACTTCACCC.

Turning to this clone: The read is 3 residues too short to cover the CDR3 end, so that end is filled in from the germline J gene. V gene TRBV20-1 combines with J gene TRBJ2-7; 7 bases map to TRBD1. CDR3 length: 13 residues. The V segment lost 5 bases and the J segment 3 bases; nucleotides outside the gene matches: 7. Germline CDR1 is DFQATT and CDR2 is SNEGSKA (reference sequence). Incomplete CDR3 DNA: TGCAGTGCTCGAGGTGACAGGGTCTACGAG. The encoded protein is CSARGDRVYE. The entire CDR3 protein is CSARGDRVYEQYF.

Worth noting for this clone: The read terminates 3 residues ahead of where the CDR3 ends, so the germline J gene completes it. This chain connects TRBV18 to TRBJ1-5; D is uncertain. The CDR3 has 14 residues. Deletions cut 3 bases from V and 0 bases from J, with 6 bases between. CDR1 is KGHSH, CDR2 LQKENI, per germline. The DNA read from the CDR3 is TGTGCCAGCTCACCCCAGTATAGCAATCAGCCC. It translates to CASSPQYSNQP. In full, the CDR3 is CASSPQYSNQPQHF.

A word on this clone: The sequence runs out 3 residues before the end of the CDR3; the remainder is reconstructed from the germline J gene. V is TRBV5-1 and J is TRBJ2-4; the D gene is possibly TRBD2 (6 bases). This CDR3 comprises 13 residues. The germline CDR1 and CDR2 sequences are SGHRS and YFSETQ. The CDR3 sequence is CASSLVSGGDQYF. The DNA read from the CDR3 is TGCGCCAGCAGCTTGGTCTCCGGGGGAGAT. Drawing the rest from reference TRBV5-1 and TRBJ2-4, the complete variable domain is KAGVTQTPRYLIKTRGQQVTLSCSPISGHRSVSWYQQTPGQGLQFLFEYFSETQRNKGNFPGRFSGRQFSNSRSEMNVSTLELGDSALYLCASSLVSGGDQYFGAGTRLSVL.

The sequenced part of the CDR3 DNA is TGTGCCAGCAGCTTGGAGACAGGGCCGAACACTGAA. Encoded protein: CASSLETGPNTE. The full-length CDR3 reads as CASSLETGPNTEAFF. The chain is built from TRBV5-4 and TRBJ1-1, with 7 bases matching TRBD1. The CDR3 end is not reached by the read, which stops 3 residues before it; the germline J gene fills it in. Germline assignment: CDR1 SGHNT and CDR2 YYREEE (reference sequence). Trimming took 0 bases from V and 1 from J; bases not matched to a gene: 3. The CDR3 has 15 residues.

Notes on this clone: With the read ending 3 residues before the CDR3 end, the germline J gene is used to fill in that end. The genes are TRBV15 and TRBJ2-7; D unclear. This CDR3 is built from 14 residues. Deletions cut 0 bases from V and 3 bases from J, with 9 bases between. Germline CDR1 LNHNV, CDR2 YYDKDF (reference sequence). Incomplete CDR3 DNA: TGTGCCACCAGCAGAGATCTGGCAAGCTACGAG. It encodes CATSRDLASYE. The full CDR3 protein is CATSRDLASYEQYF. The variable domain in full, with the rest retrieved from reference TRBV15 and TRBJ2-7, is DAMVIQNPRYQVTQFGKPVTLSCSQTLNHNVMYWYQQKSSQAPKLLFHYYDKDFNNEADTPDNFQSRRPNTSFCFLDIRSPGLGDTAMYLCATSRDLASYEQYFGPGTRLTVT.